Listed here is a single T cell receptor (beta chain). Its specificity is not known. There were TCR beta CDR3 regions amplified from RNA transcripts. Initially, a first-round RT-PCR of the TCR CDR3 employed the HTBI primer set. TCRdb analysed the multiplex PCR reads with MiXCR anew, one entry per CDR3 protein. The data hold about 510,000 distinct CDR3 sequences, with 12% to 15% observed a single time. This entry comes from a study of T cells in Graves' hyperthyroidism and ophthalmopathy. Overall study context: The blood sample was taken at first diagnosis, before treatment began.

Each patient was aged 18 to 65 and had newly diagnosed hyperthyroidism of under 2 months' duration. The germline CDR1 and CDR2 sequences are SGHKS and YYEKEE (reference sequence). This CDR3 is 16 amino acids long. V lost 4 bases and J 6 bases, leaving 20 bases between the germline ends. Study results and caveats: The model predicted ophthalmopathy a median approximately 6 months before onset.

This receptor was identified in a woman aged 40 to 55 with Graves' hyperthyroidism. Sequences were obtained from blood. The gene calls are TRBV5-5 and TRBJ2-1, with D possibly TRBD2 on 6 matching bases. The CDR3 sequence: CASSPRLEGVSNEQFF. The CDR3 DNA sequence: TGTGCCAGCAGCCCCCGGTTGGAGGGAGTAAGCAATGAGCAGTTCTTC.